Listed here are 2 T cell receptor beta chains from one sample, sequenced in a study of shared clonotypes between healthy human individuals (TCRdb year 2020). The method was the immunoSEQ multiplex PCR assay. TCRdb holds this immuneACCESS table with in-frame rearrangements only. Some clones are missing; in checked studies, unresolved V genes explain under half, and the rest has no known cause. This sample holds hundreds of thousands of clones; approximately 79% were observed only once. The leading ten clones occupy 1.5% to 2% of the sample. The specimen sequenced was memory CD4+ T cells sorted from blood. The sample's cell subset or site label is to be understood as: CD45RA-negative fraction. All receptors derive from a woman aged 25 to 39 in good health.

CDR3 sequence: CASSLRQAKNIQYF. Here the CDR3 DNA reads TGTGCCAGCAGCTTACGGCAGGCGAAAAACATTCAGTACTTC. V gene TRBV7-9 combines with J gene TRBJ2-4; no clear D gene. V was clipped by 2 bases and J by 4 bases, with 9 bases between them. Germline CDR1 reads SEHNR; CDR2 reads FQNEAQ (reference sequence). The CDR3 has 14 residues.

This chain joins TRBV18 and TRBJ2-4; 7 bases are a match to TRBD1. The V segment lost 0 bases and the J segment 6 bases; nucleotides outside the gene matches: 11. The CDR3 contains 17 residues. CDR1 is KGHSH and CDR2 is LQKENI in the germline V gene. CDR3 protein: CASSPPQKGARGNIQYF. The CDR3 region has the DNA TGTGCCAGCTCACCACCGCAGAAGGGGGCTAGGGGAAACATTCAGTACTTC.